This TCR beta chain was profiled in a study of cytomegalovirus exposure and HLA in healthy donors. As to this clone: Its antigen remains unidentified.

Vbeta (60) and Jbeta (13) primers were used in the PCR. Profiled with immunoSEQ multiplex PCR; TCRdb holds only in-frame clones, not every one. The sample lists some 130,000 clones; about 76% were seen once. General study points: Presence/absence analyses took donor sequencing depth as roughly uniform. In a later analysis, at a false discovery rate of 0.05, some 17,000 TCR beta sequences were associated with HLA alleles.

Germline-derived CDR1 and CDR2 are SEHNR and FQNEAQ (reference sequence). The V and J ends lost 6 bases and 6 bases, in that order; junction bases with no gene match: 4. The CDR3 runs to 14 residues. The material sequenced was PBMCs. The clonotype comes from a man aged 18 to 29 in good health and CMV-seronegative. V is TRBV7-9 and J is TRBJ1-6; TRBD1 aligns across 8 bases. The CDR3 coding sequence is TGTGCCAGCAGTCGCGGACAGGGTAATTCACCCCTCCACTTT. It encodes CASSRGQGNSPLHF.